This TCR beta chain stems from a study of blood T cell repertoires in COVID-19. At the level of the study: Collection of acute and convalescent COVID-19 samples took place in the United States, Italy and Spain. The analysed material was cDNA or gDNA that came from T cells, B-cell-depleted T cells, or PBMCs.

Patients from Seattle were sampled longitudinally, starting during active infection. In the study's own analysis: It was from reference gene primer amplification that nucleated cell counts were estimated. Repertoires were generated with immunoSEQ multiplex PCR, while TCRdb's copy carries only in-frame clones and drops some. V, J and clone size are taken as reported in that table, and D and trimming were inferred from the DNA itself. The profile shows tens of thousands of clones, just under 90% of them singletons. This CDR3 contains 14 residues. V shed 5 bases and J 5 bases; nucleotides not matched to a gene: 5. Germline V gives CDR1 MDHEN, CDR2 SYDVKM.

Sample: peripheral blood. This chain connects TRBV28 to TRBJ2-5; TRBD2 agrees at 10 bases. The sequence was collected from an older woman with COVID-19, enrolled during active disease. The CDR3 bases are TGTGCCAGCAGTCGTAGCGGGAGGTTGGAGACCCAGTACTTC. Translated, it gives CASSRSGRLETQYF.